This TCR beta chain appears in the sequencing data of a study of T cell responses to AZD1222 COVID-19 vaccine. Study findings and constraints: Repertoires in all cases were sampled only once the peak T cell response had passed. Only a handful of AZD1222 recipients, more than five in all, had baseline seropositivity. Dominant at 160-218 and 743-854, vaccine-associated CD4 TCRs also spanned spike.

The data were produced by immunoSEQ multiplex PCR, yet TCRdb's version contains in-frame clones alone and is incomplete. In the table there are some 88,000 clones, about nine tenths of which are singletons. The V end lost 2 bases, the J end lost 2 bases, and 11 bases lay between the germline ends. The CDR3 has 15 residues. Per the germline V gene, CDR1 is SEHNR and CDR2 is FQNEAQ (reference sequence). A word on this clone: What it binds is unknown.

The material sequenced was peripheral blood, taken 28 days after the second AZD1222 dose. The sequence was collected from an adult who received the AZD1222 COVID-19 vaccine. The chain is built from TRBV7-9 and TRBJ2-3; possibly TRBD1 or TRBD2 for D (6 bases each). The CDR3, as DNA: TGTGCCAGCAGCTTATATACGGGGGCCACAGATACGCAGTATTTT. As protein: CASSLYTGATDTQYF.